In this sample, the clone carrying this T cell receptor beta chain turned up a few times. Its antigen is currently unknown. Data came from immunoSEQ multiplex PCR; TCRdb stores just in-frame clones and leaves some out. The sample has more than 7,500 clones, 70% to 85% seen once. V lost 6 bases and J lost 3, with 18 bases in between. The CDR3 runs to 15 residues. Per the germline V gene, CDR1 is SGHTA and CDR2 is FQGNSA. The record originates from a study of chemoradiotherapy in HPV16-positive cancers. Across the whole study: Functional T-cell assays on a couple of HPV16-positive patients' cells defined candidate HPV-specific clones and common TCR motifs. Notes on the study in general: During treatment, candidate HPV-specific clones and E7-related motifs expanded in tumor.

This receptor was taken from a human donor with HPV-associated anogenital cancer. The rearrangement joins TRBV7-2 to TRBJ2-7; possibly TRBD2 for D (7 bases). Specimen collection occurred from a patient who underwent chemoradiotherapy. The CDR3, as DNA: TGTGCCAGCAGGCAAGGGGGGGACGCCGGCTACGAGCAGTACTTC. It codes for CASRQGGDAGYEQYF.